This T cell receptor beta chain appears in the sequencing data of a study of blood T cells in healthy people across ages. Per sample, no less than 5.5 micrograms of total RNA were extracted. A second about 7 to 11 cycle PCR used barcoded and J-beta primers. MiXCR was run by TCRdb on the 5' RACE reads, yielding one entry per CDR3 protein. The profile shows approximately 800,000 distinct CDR3 sequences, 25% of them singletons. V was clipped by 4 bases and J by 1 base, with 9 bases between them. The CDR3 length is 14 residues. The germline V gene encodes CDR1 KGHDR and CDR2 SFDVKD. Regarding the study as a whole: Per-million-T-cell TCR beta diversity fell roughly linearly with age. Researchers report that TCR beta diversity correlated strongly with naive T cell percentage.

Of note for this clonotype: No antigen is known for it.

This sample also appeared in a second study, on T cells of mothers and their children. That publication notes: The study found slightly higher but non-significant overlap in related versus unrelated mother-child pairs.

The chain links TRBV24-1 to TRBJ2-5, with D tentatively TRBD2 (6 bases). Sequencing input: blood. This clonotype was sampled from a boy aged 5-17 years in good health. CDR3 in DNA: TGTGCCACCAGTGACGGGACTGTCCAAGAGACCCAGTACTTC. Translating gives CATSDGTVQETQYF.